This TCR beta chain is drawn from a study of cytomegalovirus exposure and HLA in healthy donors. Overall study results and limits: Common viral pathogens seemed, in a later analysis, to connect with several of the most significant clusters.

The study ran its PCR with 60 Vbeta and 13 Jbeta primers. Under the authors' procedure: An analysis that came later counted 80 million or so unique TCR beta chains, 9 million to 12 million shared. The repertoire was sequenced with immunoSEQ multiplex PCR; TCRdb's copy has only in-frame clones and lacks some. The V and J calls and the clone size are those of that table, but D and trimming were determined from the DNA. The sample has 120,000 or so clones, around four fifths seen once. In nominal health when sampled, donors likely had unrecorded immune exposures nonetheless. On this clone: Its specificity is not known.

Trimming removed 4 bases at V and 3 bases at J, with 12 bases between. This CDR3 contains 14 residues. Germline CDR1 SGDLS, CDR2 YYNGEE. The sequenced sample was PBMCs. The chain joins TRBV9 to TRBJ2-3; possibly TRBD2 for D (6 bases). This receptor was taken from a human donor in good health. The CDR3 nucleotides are TGTGCCAGCAGCCCCGGGGACTTGACAGATACGCAGTATTTT. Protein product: CASSPGDLTDTQYF.